This TCR beta chain was recorded in a study of regulatory T cells in long-lasting Graves disease. The TCR beta library used iRepertoire HTBI primers with Arm-PCR amplification of CDR3. MiXCR, run by TCRdb on the multiplex PCR reads, gives a single entry per CDR3 protein. This sample has under 500,000 distinct CDR3 sequences, with around 20% found just once. This clonotype was counted at least ten times. Antigen specificity is unknown. Study-wide points: Persistent disease preferred TRBV28, TRBJ1-2 and TRBJ2-5.

The time point was: persistent/refractory GD, antithyroid drugs over 5 years with positive TRAb. Scientists built the TCR library using RNA that was extracted from PBMCs. This CDR3 spans 16 amino acids. Germline V CDR1 and CDR2: MDHEN, SYDVKM. The V and J ends lost 4 bases and 0 bases, in that order; junction bases with no gene match: 4. The chain has TRBV28 and TRBJ1-2, with 11 positions matching TRBD1. Sequencing used peripheral blood mononuclear cells (PBMCs), obtained when the disease was refractory, from a patient treated with antithyroid drugs. The clonotype was recovered from a female donor with Graves disease. CDR3 bases: TGTGCCAGCAGTTCGGACAGGGGGCCCCCTAACTATGGCTACACCTTC. This codes for CASSSDRGPPNYGYTF.